The present entry profiles one T cell receptor (beta chain) with its context. Its antigen is currently unknown. Germline CDR1 reads KGHSH; CDR2 reads LQKENI. The CDR3 length is 16 residues. V trimming: 4 bases; J trimming: 3 bases; junction bases outside the gene matches: 12. The data were taken from a study of T-cell reconstitution after alpha-beta-depleted transplantation in children. Notes on the study in general: T-cell numbers and diversity, one year after transplant, stemmed largely from T cells that were newly produced. Two months or so post-transplant, alpha-beta T cells reportedly derived from several hundred expanded graft clones. Several patients had high TCRbeta diversity at day 60; it came from surviving recipient T cells and thymic progenitors.

Preparation of the TCRbeta library used unique molecular identifiers. TCRdb re-derived calls from the PCR reads in MiXCR, one entry per CDR3 protein. The sample contains 220,000 or so distinct CDR3 sequences, just under 8.5% of which appear only once. The source of this sequence is a male patient younger than 18 who had a stem cell transplant for acute lymphoblastic leukemia, so the T cells may come from the graft donor. This sequence joins TRBV18 and TRBJ2-7; 7 nucleotides line up with TRBD1. The sample was PBMCs, mostly from graft donor cells, taken 180 days after TCRalphabeta/CD19-depleted stem cell transplant. This CDR3 reads CASSRRQGWGLYEQYF. As DNA, the CDR3 is TGTGCCAGCTCACGCAGACAGGGTTGGGGCCTCTACGAGCAGTACTTC.